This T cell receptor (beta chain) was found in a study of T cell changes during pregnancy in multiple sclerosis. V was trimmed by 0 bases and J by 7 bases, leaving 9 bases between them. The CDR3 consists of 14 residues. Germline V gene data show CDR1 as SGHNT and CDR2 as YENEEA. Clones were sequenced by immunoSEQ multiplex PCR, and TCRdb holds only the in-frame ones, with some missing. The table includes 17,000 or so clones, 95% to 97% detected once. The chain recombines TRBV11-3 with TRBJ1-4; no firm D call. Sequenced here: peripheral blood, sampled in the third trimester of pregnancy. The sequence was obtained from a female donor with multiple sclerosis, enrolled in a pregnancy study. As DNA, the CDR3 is TGTGCCAGCAGCTTAGAAGAGACTGGTGAAAAACTGTTTTTT. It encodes CASSLEETGEKLFF. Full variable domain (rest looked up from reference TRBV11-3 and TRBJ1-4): EAGVVQSPRYKIIEKKQPVAFWCNPISGHNTLYWYLQNLGQGPELLIRYENEEAVDDSQLPKDRFSAERLKGVDSTLKIQPAELGDSAVYLCASSLEETGEKLFFGSGTQLSVL.